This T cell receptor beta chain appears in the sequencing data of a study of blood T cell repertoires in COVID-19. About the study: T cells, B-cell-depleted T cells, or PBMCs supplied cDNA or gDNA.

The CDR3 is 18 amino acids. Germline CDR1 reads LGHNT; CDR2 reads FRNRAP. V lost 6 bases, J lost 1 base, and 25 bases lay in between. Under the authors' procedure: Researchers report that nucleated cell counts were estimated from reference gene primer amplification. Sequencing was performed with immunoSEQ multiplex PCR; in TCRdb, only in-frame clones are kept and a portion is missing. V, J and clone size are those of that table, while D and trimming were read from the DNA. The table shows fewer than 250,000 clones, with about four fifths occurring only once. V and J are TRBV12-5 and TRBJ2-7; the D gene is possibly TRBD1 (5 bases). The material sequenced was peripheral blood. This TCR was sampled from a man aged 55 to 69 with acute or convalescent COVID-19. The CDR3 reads CASGPTIPTTGKSYEQYF. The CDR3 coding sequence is TGTGCTAGTGGCCCCACAATCCCTACCACAGGAAAGTCCTACGAGCAGTACTTC. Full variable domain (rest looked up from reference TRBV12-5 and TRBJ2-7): DARVTQTPRHKVTEMGQEVTMRCQPILGHNTVFWYRQTMMQGLELLAYFRNRAPLDDSGMPKDRFSAEMPDATLATLKIQPSEPRDSAVYFCASGPTIPTTGKSYEQYFGPGTRLTVT.